This T cell receptor (beta chain) emerged from a study of CD8 T cells in Susac syndrome. Study details: Sequencing included Susac syndrome patients, about 6 of them with active disease and about eight in remission. When blood was drawn, patients with Susac syndrome were on intravenous immunoglobulin alone, on corticosteroids, or therapy-naive. Notes on the study in general: Clonal expansion did not appear in Susac syndrome CD4+ T cell repertoires.

Random hexamers were used to reverse transcribe roughly 0.45 to 1 ug of RNA. MiXCR, applied by TCRdb to the immunoSEQ multiplex PCR reads, yields one record per CDR3 protein. Of around 200,000 distinct CDR3 sequences listed, approximately 96% were seen once; the top ten hold 0.09% to 0.1%. Notes on this clonotype: Antigen unknown.

Trimming at V came to 5 bases and at J to 5 bases, leaving 7 bases not matched to a gene. Germline assignment: CDR1 MDHEN and CDR2 SYDVKM. The CDR3 sequence is 14 residues long. J is TRBJ2-7 and V is TRBV28, with 9 bases aligning to TRBD2. Material: CD4+ T cells from PBMCs. This clonotype originated in a human donor with Susac syndrome. CDR3 amino acids: CASSMRGGANEQYF. CDR3 DNA: TGTGCCAGCAGTATGCGCGGGGGGGCCAACGAGCAGTACTTC.